Listed below are T cell receptor beta chains from one sample, sequenced in a study of shared clonotypes between healthy human individuals. Assay used: immunoSEQ multiplex PCR; TCRdb lists only in-frame clones, some missing. The data contain 1 million to 1.2 million clones, approximately 80% of them singletons. The sample was memory CD4+ T cells from PBMCs. These receptor sequences come from a man between 18 and 29 years old in good health. Some clones in this sample may be carry-over from other donors' samples. Each CDR3 is given with its conserved first and last residue. D genes are given only for firm matches. Only part of the rows carry a size: once, few, many, or a class if the clone is expanded.

V	D	J	size	CDR3	DNA
TRBV7-9	TRBD2	TRBJ2-7	few	CASSSRLAGGGEQYF	TGTGCCAGCAGTTCCAGACTAGCGGGAGGGGGCGAGCAGTACTTC
TRBV7-9	TRBD1	TRBJ1-2	.	CASSPRTGHYGYTF	TGTGCCAGCAGCCCCAGGACAGGGCACTATGGCTACACCTTC
TRBV6-1	.	TRBJ2-5	.	CASRTLGETQYF	TGTGCCAGCCGAACCTTGGGGGAGACCCAGTACTTC
TRBV2	.	TRBJ2-3	.	CASRSGLYEADTQYF	TGTGCCAGCAGAAGCGGGCTATATGAGGCAGATACGCAGTATTTT
TRBV28	.	TRBJ2-7	.	CASQRGLYEQYF	TGTGCCAGCCAGAGGGGCCTCTACGAGCAGTACTTC
TRBV27	.	TRBJ2-1	.	CASSTTKRTSYYNEQFF	TGTGCCAGCAGTACGACGAAAAGAACGTCCTACTACAATGAGCAGTTCTTC
TRBV4-2	TRBD1	TRBJ1-3	.	CASSQAGTGGDSGNTIYF	TGTGCCAGCAGCCAAGCAGGGACAGGGGGCGACTCTGGAAACACCATATATTTT
TRBV7-9	TRBD1	TRBJ1-4	.	CASSLWTGIDTNEKLFF	TGTGCCAGCAGCTTATGGACAGGGATAGATACTAATGAAAAACTGTTTTTT
TRBV18	TRBD1	TRBJ1-5	.	CASSPQGAGNQPQHF	TGTGCCAGCTCACCCCAGGGGGCCGGGAATCAGCCCCAGCATTTT
TRBV6-5	.	TRBJ2-6	.	CASRGSGANVLTF	TGTGCCAGCAGGGGTTCAGGGGCCAACGTCCTGACTTTC
TRBV30	.	TRBJ2-7	.	CAWSRALDEQYF	TGTGCCTGGAGCAGAGCACTCGACGAGCAGTACTTC
TRBV19	.	TRBJ1-1	.	CASSGVLVNTEAFF	TGTGCCAGTAGTGGTGTCTTGGTGAACACTGAAGCTTTCTTT
TRBV5-6	.	TRBJ2-3	.	CASSLEGGPTDTQYF	TGTGCCAGCAGCTTGGAAGGGGGTCCCACAGATACGCAGTATTTT
TRBV6-6	.	TRBJ1-2	once	CASSYRGFGDGYTF	TGTGCCAGCAGTTACAGGGGCTTTGGTGATGGCTACACCTTC
TRBV6-1	.	TRBJ2-3	.	CASSDTGSSRREYF	TGTGCCAGCAGTGATACTGGGTCGAGTCGTCGGGAGTATTTT
TRBV5-1	TRBD1	TRBJ2-7	.	CASSAGQGVHEQYF	TGCGCCAGCAGCGCGGGACAGGGGGTCCACGAGCAGTACTTC
TRBV30	TRBD2	TRBJ2-1	.	CAWTPGTTFKEQFF	TGTGCCTGGACACCCGGGACTACCTTCAAGGAGCAGTTCTTC
TRBV5-1	TRBD2	TRBJ2-1	.	CASSLTAGLAYNEQFF	TGCGCCAGCAGCTTGACCGCGGGACTAGCGTACAATGAGCAGTTCTTC
TRBV7-9	.	TRBJ1-2	.	CASSLAAGGGNYTF	TGTGCCAGCAGCTTAGCTGCCGGGGGCGGTAACTACACCTTC
TRBV7-2	.	TRBJ1-1	.	CASSLGEDREKAFF	TGTGCCAGCAGCTTAGGGGAGGACAGAGAAAAAGCTTTCTTT
TRBV6-5	.	TRBJ2-2	.	CASRTTNTGELFF	TGTGCCAGCCGGACTACTAACACCGGGGAGCTGTTTTTT
TRBV5-1	.	TRBJ1-2	.	CASSSTVGNGYTF	TGCGCCAGCAGCTCGACGGTGGGGAATGGCTACACCTTC
TRBV7-9	TRBD2	TRBJ2-7	.	CASLGPGLAGVSWYEQYF	TGTGCCAGCCTTGGGCCGGGACTAGCGGGAGTATCGTGGTACGAGCAGTACTTC
TRBV7-9	TRBD1	TRBJ1-2	once	CASSFDQGVGYTF	TGTGCCAGCAGCTTTGACCAGGGGGTTGGCTACACCTTC
TRBV27	.	TRBJ2-1	.	CASSLSASLDQFF	TGTGCCAGCAGTTTATCGGCTAGCTTGGATCAGTTCTTC
TRBV5-1	.	TRBJ2-1	.	CASSQGINNEQFF	TGCGCCAGCAGCCAAGGGATCAACAATGAGCAGTTCTTC
TRBV5-6	TRBD2	TRBJ2-2	.	CASSLKLGLADTGELFF	TGTGCCAGCAGCTTGAAACTTGGACTAGCTGACACCGGGGAGCTGTTTTTT
TRBV7-2	.	TRBJ1-5	.	CASSLQHNQPQHF	TGTGCCAGCAGCCTCCAGCACAATCAGCCCCAGCATTTT
TRBV28	.	TRBJ2-3	.	CASSPAVDTQYF	TGTGCCAGCAGTCCGGCCGTGGATACGCAGTATTTT
TRBV28	TRBD2	TRBJ2-3	.	CASSLAGVGTDTQYF	TGTGCCAGCAGTTTAGCGGGAGTGGGCACAGATACGCAGTATTTT
TRBV7-8	TRBD2	TRBJ2-7	.	CASSSRRLAGYGQYF	TGTGCCAGCAGCTCCCGGAGACTAGCGGGATACGGGCAGTACTTC
TRBV28	.	TRBJ2-7	.	CASSGPAPSSYEQYF	TGTGCCAGCAGTGGCCCGGCTCCGAGCTCCTACGAGCAGTACTTC